This TCR beta chain was sequenced for a study of radiation and T cells in renal cell carcinoma. Time point in this sample: blood 2 weeks post-SBRT. Treatment meaning: 15 Gy SBRT to primary tumor, nephrectomy 4 weeks later. Blood was sampled at baseline, 2 weeks and 4 weeks after SBRT. The patient's renal cell carcinoma had clear cell pathology. Per germline, CDR1 DFQATT and CDR2 SNEGSKA (reference sequence). This CDR3 region has 11 residues. Deletions cut 8 bases from V and 0 bases from J, with 7 bases between. This clone was found once. Antigen: not known. Sequencing used immunoSEQ multiplex PCR; TCRdb keeps in-frame clones, though not all of them. This table holds 40,000 to 60,000 clones, 80% found once. Study outcomes and limitations: Top tumor clonotypes rose in blood 2 weeks post-radiation, then contracted.

This specimen consisted of blood, obtained from a patient whose treatment included radiotherapy and nephrectomy. The origin of this receptor is a woman in her 70s with renal cell carcinoma. The chain carries TRBV20-1 and TRBJ1-1; no clear D gene. The CDR3 nucleotides read TGCAGTCCGCTGCTGAACACTGAAGCTTTCTTT. Translated: CSPLLNTEAFF.